These T cell receptor beta chains were read from a single sample in a study of T cell responses to AZD1222 COVID-19 vaccine. The protocol was immunoSEQ multiplex PCR, while the TCRdb copy is restricted to in-frame clones and leaves out a portion. The sample contains fewer than 70,000 clones, under 90% of which appear only once. The sample consisted of peripheral blood, taken 28 days after the second AZD1222 dose. The receptors shown here come from an adult who received the AZD1222 COVID-19 vaccine. CDR3s include the opening cysteine and the closing phenylalanine or tryptophan. D genes are given only for firm matches. Clone sizes are given selectively: once, few, many, or a class where the clone is expanded.

j_call d_call v_call clone_size cdr3_nt cdr3_aa
TRBJ1-2 TRBD1 TRBV6-5 NA TGTGCCAGCAGTACTCAGGGGGCGCCCCACTATGGCTACACCTTC CASSTQGAPHYGYTF
TRBJ1-5 NA TRBV27 NA TGTGCCAGCAGTTTATTCTGGAATCAGCCCCAGCATTTT CASSLFWNQPQHF
TRBJ1-5 NA TRBV4-3 NA TGCGCCAGCAGCCAAGACAAGGGAAATCAGCCCCAGCATTTT CASSQDKGNQPQHF
TRBJ2-3 TRBD2 TRBV6-6 NA TGTGCCAGCAGCCCTAGCGGGGGGGGGTCGACGCAGTATTTT CASSPSGGGSTQYF
TRBJ2-1 NA TRBV6-6 NA TGTGCCAGCAACGAGGGGGGGGTGCCTTTCAATGAGCAGTTCTTC CASNEGGVPFNEQFF
TRBJ2-1 NA TRBV9 NA TGTGCCAGCAGCGTATCCGCCTCCTTATCCTATTACAATGAGCAGTTCTTC CASSVSASLSYYNEQFF
TRBJ2-7 TRBD1 TRBV6-2/TRBV6-3 once TGTGCCAGCAGTAGGACAGGGCCCTACGAGCAGTACTTC CASSRTGPYEQYF
TRBJ2-3 NA TRBV21-1 NA TGTGCCAGCAGCAATTTTGGGACAGAACCTAGCACAGATACGCAGTATTTT CASSNFGTEPSTDTQYF
TRBJ1-4 NA TRBV21-1 NA TGTGCCAGCAGCACGATCCTCGGATGGGGTGAAAAACTGTTTTTT CASSTILGWGEKLFF
TRBJ1-2 NA TRBV20-1 NA TGCAGTGCCCGGGACTTGGGTGGCTACACCTTC CSARDLGGYTF
TRBJ2-7 TRBD1 TRBV19 NA TGTGCCAGTAGTATTGGAGGGACAGGGGGCTACGAGCAGTACTTC CASSIGGTGGYEQYF
TRBJ2-7 NA TRBV19 NA TGTGCCAGTAGTAGTCGGGTGAGCGAGCAGTACTTC CASSSRVSEQYF
TRBJ1-2 TRBD1 TRBV4-2 NA TGTGCCAGCAGCCAACAAAGCGGACAGGGCGGCTATGGCTACACCTTC CASSQQSGQGGYGYTF
TRBJ1-4 NA TRBV7-7 NA TGTGCTAGCAGCCCAAGTGCAACTGTTGAAAAACTGTTTTTT CASSPSATVEKLFF
TRBJ1-2 NA TRBV28 NA TGTGCCAGCAGCCCGTCATTGTCTGGGAATGGCTACACCTTC CASSPSLSGNGYTF
TRBJ2-2 NA TRBV4-1 NA TGCGCCAGCAGCCAAGAGGGCTACACCGGGGAGCTGTTTTTT CASSQEGYTGELFF
TRBJ2-7 TRBD2 TRBV3-1/TRBV3-2 NA TGTGCCAGCAGCCAAGATTCGGGGGGCTACGAGCAGTACTTC CASSQDSGGYEQYF
TRBJ1-4 NA TRBV5-1 NA TGCGCCAGCAGACCTGGGGGCGGTGAAAAACTGTTTTTT CASRPGGGEKLFF
TRBJ2-7 TRBD1 TRBV7-9 NA TGTGCCAGCAGCTTACCGACAGGGGTCAACGAGCAGTACTTC CASSLPTGVNEQYF
TRBJ2-1 TRBD1 TRBV18 NA TGTGCCAGCTCACCACCGGGGACAGGGGGTGAGCAGTTCTTC CASSPPGTGGEQFF
TRBJ2-7 NA TRBV28 NA TGTGCCAGCAACAAGGCGGGGTCCTCCTACGAGCAGTACTTC CASNKAGSSYEQYF
TRBJ1-1 NA TRBV6-5 NA TGTGCCAGCAGTTCGAATGAAGCTTTCTTT CASSSNEAFF
TRBJ2-5 TRBD1 TRBV6-1 once TGTGCCAGCAGTGAGAGGACAGGGTTGGAGACCCAGTACTTC CASSERTGLETQYF
TRBJ1-2 NA TRBV5-6 few TGTGCCAGCAGCCTACGTAGGGGTGGTGGCTACACCTTC CASSLRRGGGYTF
TRBJ1-5 TRBD1 TRBV7-6 NA TGTGCCAGCAGCCAAAGACAGGGGCGAATGAATCAGCCCCAGCATTTT CASSQRQGRMNQPQHF
TRBJ2-7 TRBD2 TRBV27 NA TGTGCCAGCAGTTCCCGGACTAGCTCCTACGAGCAGTACTTC CASSSRTSSYEQYF
TRBJ1-2 NA TRBV4-3 NA TGCGCCAGCAGCCAAGTGGAGGGGTGGGGGTATGGCTACACCTTC CASSQVEGWGYGYTF
TRBJ1-6 NA TRBV7-2 NA TGTGCCAGCAGCTTAGTGGTAATGGGGTATTCACCCCTCCACTTT CASSLVVMGYSPLHF
TRBJ1-3 TRBD1 TRBV30 NA TGTGCCTGGAGCCCTGACAGGGTTGGAAACACCATATATTTT CAWSPDRVGNTIYF
TRBJ2-1 NA TRBV14 NA TGTGCCAGCAGCCAAGATTGGGGGCAGGGCTTGGTCAATGAGCAGTTCTTC CASSQDWGQGLVNEQFF
TRBJ1-1 TRBD1 TRBV10-2 NA TGCGCCAGCAGGGATTCCGGGACAGGGCCCACTGAAGCTTTCTTT CASRDSGTGPTEAFF
TRBJ1-6 NA TRBV9 NA TGTGCCAGCAGCCCTAGTGCAGGGGCAATGGGTTCACCCCTCCACTTT CASSPSAGAMGSPLHF
TRBJ1-4 NA TRBV28 few TGTGCCAGCAGTTTTTTTGATCTTGCAACTAATGAAAAACTGTTTTTT CASSFFDLATNEKLFF
TRBJ1-2 NA TRBV6-1 NA TGTGCCAGCAGTGAATTGTCGTGGGACGGCTACACCTTC CASSELSWDGYTF
TRBJ1-2 NA TRBV30 NA TGTGCCTGGAGTGCTCAGGGGACTCTTAACTATGGCTACACCTTC CAWSAQGTLNYGYTF
TRBJ2-3 TRBD2 TRBV6-1 NA TGTGCCAGCAGTGAATATGGAGCGGGGGTGGCAGATACGCAGTATTTT CASSEYGAGVADTQYF
TRBJ2-7 NA TRBV5-6 NA TGTGCCAGCAGCTTCGGGTTTGGGGACGAGCAGTACTTC CASSFGFGDEQYF
TRBJ2-6 NA TRBV5-1 NA TGCGCCAGCAGCTACCCGTCTGGGGCCAACGTCCTGACTTTC CASSYPSGANVLTF
TRBJ2-1 NA TRBV4-1 NA TGCGCCAGCAGTCACGACAGGACCGTGGGGAATGAGCAGTTCTTC CASSHDRTVGNEQFF
TRBJ2-4 TRBD1 TRBV19 NA TGTGCCAGTTCGAGTCCCGGGACAGGTAGAGTCCTAGCCAAAAACATTCAGTACTTC CASSSPGTGRVLAKNIQYF
TRBJ2-7 NA TRBV7-7 NA TGTGCTAGCAGCTTAGAGGATGGGTACGAGCAGTACTTC CASSLEDGYEQYF
TRBJ2-4 NA TRBV14 NA TGTGCCAGCAGCCAAGATATCAGGAACATTCAGTACTTC CASSQDIRNIQYF
TRBJ2-7 NA TRBV28 NA TGTGCCAGCAGTTCCGGACAGCCACCTTACGAGCAGTACTTC CASSSGQPPYEQYF
TRBJ1-1 NA TRBV19 NA TGTGCCAGTAATTATAGATTGGGGGACACTGAAGCTTTCTTT CASNYRLGDTEAFF
TRBJ1-2 TRBD1 TRBV2 NA TGTGCCAGCAGATCGCGACAGGGCCGTGGCTACACCTTC CASRSRQGRGYTF
TRBJ2-2 TRBD1 TRBV12-5 NA TGTGCTAGTGGTTTGGCCCAGGGGGCCGGAACCGGGGAGCTGTTTTTT CASGLAQGAGTGELFF
TRBJ2-1 NA TRBV3-1/TRBV3-2 NA TGTGCCAGCAGCCCTGGCGGTAATGAGCAGTTCTTC CASSPGGNEQFF
TRBJ1-2 NA TRBV6-1 NA TGTGCCAGCAGTGAAGCTTCGCAGGGCAGCTATGGCTACACCTTC CASSEASQGSYGYTF
TRBJ1-1 TRBD1 TRBV18 NA TGTGCCAGCTCACCACGCGACAGGGGGGGTGGCACTGAAGCTTTCTTT CASSPRDRGGGTEAFF
TRBJ2-1 TRBD2 TRBV7-2 NA TGTGCCAGCAGCTTAGCGGTGTCTAGCGGGGCCTACAATGAGCAGTTCTTC CASSLAVSSGAYNEQFF
TRBJ1-5 NA TRBV12-3/TRBV12-4 NA TGTGCCAGCAGGAAACAGAATCAGCCCCAGCATTTT CASRKQNQPQHF
TRBJ2-2 TRBD1 TRBV7-6 NA TGTGCCAGCAGCTTAGCGCGTCAGGGGGTGTATGGCGGGGAGCTGTTTTTT CASSLARQGVYGGELFF
TRBJ1-5 NA TRBV5-4 many TGTGCCAGCAGCTTGGGAGGGGGGTTGCCTCAGCCCCAGCATTTT CASSLGGGLPQPQHF